The TCR beta chain described here comes from a study of shared clonotypes between healthy human individuals. Findings of the study overall: Sample collection involved blood only; tissue repertoires are likely different. Read depth was anticipated to influence clonotype sharing among donors.

As to this clone: Its specificity is unknown.

Roughly 89 million PBMCs served as the genomic DNA source for unsorted samples. Trimming stripped 3 bases from V and 3 bases from J, with 20 bases between. CDR1 is MNHEY and CDR2 is SMNVEV in the germline V gene (reference sequence). CDR3 length equals 17 residues. Measured with immunoSEQ multiplex PCR; TCRdb has only the in-frame clones, and not every one. Of some 530,000 clones listed, about 85% are singletons. The sample comprised PBMCs. This chain joins TRBV27 and TRBJ2-5; D assignment may be TRBD1 or TRBD2 (6 bases each). This sequence was found in a middle-aged woman in good health. Some clones in this sample may be carry-over from other donors' samples. As DNA, the CDR3 is TGTGCCAGCAGTTTGATGGCGGGTGGGGGGCCCAAAGAGACCCAGTACTTC. This codes for CASSLMAGGGPKETQYF.